This is a list of T cell receptor beta chains from one sample in a study of regulatory T cells in long-lasting Graves disease. Via MiXCR, TCRdb re-called the multiplex PCR reads, giving one row per CDR3 protein. The sample shows around 250,000 distinct CDR3 sequences, 15% to 20% of them seen only once. Sequences were derived from peripheral blood mononuclear cells (PBMCs), sampled at new diagnosis, from a patient treated with antithyroid drugs. The receptor source for this set is a female donor with Graves disease. The CDR3 runs from the conserved cysteine through the conserved F or W. A D gene is named only where the DNA matches it firmly. Clone size is stated in some rows and not others, as once, few, many or a class when expanded.

cdr3_length,v_call,clone_size,j_call,d_call,cdr3_nt,cdr3_aa
12,TRBV3-1,many,TRBJ1-1,-,TGTGCCAGCAGTCTATGGGGCACTGAAGCTTTCTTT,CASSLWGTEAFF
15,TRBV7-2,many,TRBJ1-3,-,TGTGCCAGCAGCTTAGTCGGGTCTTCTGGAAACACCATATATTTT,CASSLVGSSGNTIYF
14,TRBV7-9,-,TRBJ1-2,TRBD1,TGTGCCAGCAGCTTGGACAGGGCATCCTATGGCTACACCTTC,CASSLDRASYGYTF
13,TRBV6-5,many,TRBJ1-4,-,TGTGCCAGCAGTTACGCGCAGGTTGAAAAACTGTTTTTT,CASSYAQVEKLFF
15,TRBV7-3,many,TRBJ2-1,TRBD2,TGTGCCAGCAGCCCACAGGGGACTAGCGGGACCGAGCAGTTCTTC,CASSPQGTSGTEQFF
13,TRBV2,many,TRBJ1-6,-,TGTGCCAGCGGAGGGACATGGAATTCACCCCTCCACTTT,CASGGTWNSPLHF
13,TRBV12-5,-,TRBJ2-7,-,TGTGCTAGTGGTTTGCCCCAGGGTTACGAGCAGTACTTC,CASGLPQGYEQYF
15,TRBV9,-,TRBJ2-3,-,TGTGCCAGCAGCGCCACCGGGATTAGCACAGATACGCAGTATTTT,CASSATGISTDTQYF
12,TRBV3-1,many,TRBJ1-1,TRBD1,TGTGCCAGCAGGGGACAGACCCCTGAAGCTTTCTTT,CASRGQTPEAFF
15,TRBV20-1,-,TRBJ1-6,-,TGCAGTGCTAAGGGACCGGGGGGGCTGGGGTCACCCCTCCACTTT,CSAKGPGGLGSPLHF
17,TRBV27,many,TRBJ1-1,TRBD1,TGTGCCAGCATCTTTAGGCTGGCAGGGGGCTTGAACACTGAAGCTTTCTTT,CASIFRLAGGLNTEAFF
13,TRBV10-3,many,TRBJ1-4,-,TGTGCCATCAATGACCGCCTTGAGGAAAAACTGTTTTTT,CAINDRLEEKLFF
16,TRBV20-1,-,TRBJ1-2,TRBD1,TGCAGTGCCGCCGGGACAGGTCTTCGAGCGAACTATGGCTACACCTTC,CSAAGTGLRANYGYTF
15,TRBV5-1,many,TRBJ2-3,-,TGCGCCAGCAGCCTACTCGGGGGGCAAGCAGATACGCAGTATTTT,CASSLLGGQADTQYF
14,TRBV12-3/TRBV12-4,few,TRBJ2-7,-,TGTGCCAGCAGTTTTCGCGGGATTTCCTACGAGCAGTACTTC,CASSFRGISYEQYF
14,TRBV6-9,-,TRBJ2-1,-,TGTGCCAGCAGTTTATTCGCGGGCTACAATGAGCAGTTCTTC,CASSLFAGYNEQFF
10,TRBV2,many,TRBJ2-7,-,TGTGCCAGCAGCTTTTACGAGCAGTACTTC,CASSFYEQYF
15,TRBV20-1,few,TRBJ1-2,-,TGCAGTGCTACTACAGGGACCGGGGGGCTCTATGGCTACACCTTC,CSATTGTGGLYGYTF
14,TRBV10-2,-,TRBJ2-2,-,TGCGCCAGCAGTGAAGAACAGCTCACCGGGGAGCTGTTTTTT,CASSEEQLTGELFF
13,TRBV24-1,many,TRBJ2-3,-,TGTGCCACCAGTGAGACGAGGGGAGATACGCAGTATTTT,CATSETRGDTQYF
14,TRBV2,many,TRBJ1-3,-,TGTGCCAGCAGTGAATGGGCAGGGACGAACACCATATATTTT,CASSEWAGTNTIYF
16,TRBV24-1,-,TRBJ1-4,TRBD1,TGTGCCACCAGTGATTTGGACAGGGGGCGGAATGAAAAACTGTTTTTT,CATSDLDRGRNEKLFF
14,TRBV7-2,many,TRBJ2-1,TRBD2,TGTGCCAGCAGTTTCTCCGGGACTAGGGACGAGCAGTTCTTC,CASSFSGTRDEQFF
16,TRBV9,few,TRBJ2-1,-,TGTGCCAGCAGCCCTCCTTGGGCTCCCTCCTACAATGAGCAGTTCTTC,CASSPPWAPSYNEQFF
13,TRBV30,many,TRBJ2-4,TRBD1,TGTGCCTGGGGGCCGGGACAGATAAACATTCAGTACTTC,CAWGPGQINIQYF
13,TRBV7-3,many,TRBJ2-5,-,TGTGCCAGCAGCTTATCTATTCAAGAGACCCAGTACTTC,CASSLSIQETQYF
15,TRBV6-5,-,TRBJ2-7,-,TGTGCCAGCAGTTACGGCGGGGCCCCAGTTGAAGAGCAGTACTTC,CASSYGGAPVEEQYF
13,TRBV12-3/TRBV12-4,few,TRBJ2-5,-,TGTGCCAGCAGTTTAGTGGGGGTTGAGACCCAGTACTTC,CASSLVGVETQYF
15,TRBV20-1,many,TRBJ2-3,-,TGCAGTGCTGACGGGGGGCAGGGGGCGCCGGATACGCAGTATTTT,CSADGGQGAPDTQYF
17,TRBV11-3,many,TRBJ2-3,-,TGTGCCAGCAGCCCCGGGCCGGGAGAGGGGCCCACAGATACGCAGTATTTT,CASSPGPGEGPTDTQYF
16,TRBV12-3/TRBV12-4,many,TRBJ2-3,-,TGTGCCAGCCGACCAGAGAGGGCGGAACACACAGATACGCAGTATTTT,CASRPERAEHTDTQYF
14,TRBV7-9,many,TRBJ2-3,TRBD2,TGTGCCAGCAGCGGGACTAGTCGCACAGATACGCAGTATTTT,CASSGTSRTDTQYF
13,TRBV15,many,TRBJ2-5,-,TGTGCCACCAGCAGGGACAGCCAAGAGACCCAGTACTTC,CATSRDSQETQYF
15,TRBV27,-,TRBJ1-2,TRBD1,TGTGCCAGCAGTTCCCTGGACAGGGCTATTCGTGGCTACACCTTC,CASSSLDRAIRGYTF
13,TRBV20-1,-,TRBJ1-3,-,TGCAGTGCTAGAGACAGTTCTGGAAACACCATATATTTT,CSARDSSGNTIYF